Sequencing of this T cell receptor beta chain was carried out in a study of blood T cells in healthy people across ages. A second PCR, run for roughly 6 to 11 cycles, used a sample-barcoded 5' primer plus a J-beta primer mix. The template-switch adaptor, which had 12 random nucleotides, put a tag on each cDNA molecule. Sequencing yielded, for each sample, at least 2.5 million paired-end reads carrying CDR3. TCRdb redid the calling of the 5' RACE reads with MiXCR, one entry per CDR3 protein. The table includes about 1.1 million distinct CDR3 sequences, more than 30% detected once. Each of the donors had about 9.9 milliliters of peripheral blood drawn into EDTA-treated Vacutainer tubes. Study observations and caveats: Naive CD4+ cells and diversity were both higher in long-lived donors than in aged donors.

Worth noting for this clonotype: Antigen unknown.

Germline loops: CDR1 SQVTM, CDR2 ANQGSEA. This CDR3 contains 15 residues. Deletions cut 2 bases from V and 0 bases from J, with 10 bases between. Sequencing was carried out using blood. The sequence derives from a young man in good health. V is TRBV29-1 and J is TRBJ2-2, with unresolved D. The CDR3 region is CSVELARANTGELFF. The CDR3 DNA is TGCAGCGTTGAATTGGCTAGAGCGAACACCGGGGAGCTGTTTTTT.